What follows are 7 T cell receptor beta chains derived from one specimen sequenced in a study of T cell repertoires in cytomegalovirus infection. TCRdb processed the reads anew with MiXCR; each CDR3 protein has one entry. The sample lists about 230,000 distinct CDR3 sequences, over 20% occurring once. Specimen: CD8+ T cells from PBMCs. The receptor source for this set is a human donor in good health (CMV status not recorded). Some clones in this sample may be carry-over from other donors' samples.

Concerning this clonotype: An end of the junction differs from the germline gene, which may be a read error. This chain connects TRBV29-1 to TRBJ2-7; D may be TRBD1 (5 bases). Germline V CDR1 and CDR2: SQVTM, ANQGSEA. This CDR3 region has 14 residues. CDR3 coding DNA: TGCGGCGTTGAAGATCTAGGGGCCGCAAACCTGCGGTACTTC. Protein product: CGVEDLGAANLRYF.

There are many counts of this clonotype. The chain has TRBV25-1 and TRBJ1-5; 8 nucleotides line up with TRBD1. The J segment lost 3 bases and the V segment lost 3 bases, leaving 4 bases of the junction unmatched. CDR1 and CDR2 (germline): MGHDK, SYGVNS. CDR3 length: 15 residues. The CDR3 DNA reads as TGTGCCAGCAGTGATACAGGGGGTCCCAATCAGCCCCAGCATTTT. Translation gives CASSDTGGPNQPQHF. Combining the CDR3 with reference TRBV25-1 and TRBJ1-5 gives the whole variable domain EADIYQTPRYLVIGTGKKITLECSQTMGHDKMYWYQQDPGMELHLIHYSYGVNSTEKGDLSSESTVSRIRTEHFPLTLESARPSHTSQYLCASSDTGGPNQPQHFGDGTRLSIL.

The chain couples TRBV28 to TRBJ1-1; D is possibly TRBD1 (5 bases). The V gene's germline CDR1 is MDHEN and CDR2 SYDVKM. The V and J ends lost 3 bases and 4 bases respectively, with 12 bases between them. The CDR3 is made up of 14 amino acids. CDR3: CASSFAREVTEAFF. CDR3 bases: TGTGCCAGCAGTTTCGCCAGGGAGGTCACTGAAGCTTTCTTT.

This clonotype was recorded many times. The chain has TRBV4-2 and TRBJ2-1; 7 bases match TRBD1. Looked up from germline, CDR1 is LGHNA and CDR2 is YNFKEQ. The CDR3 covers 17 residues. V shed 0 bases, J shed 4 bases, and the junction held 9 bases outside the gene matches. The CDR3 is CASSQENDGQVYNEQFF. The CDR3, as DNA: TGTGCCAGCAGCCAAGAGAATGACGGACAGGTTTACAATGAGCAGTTCTTC.

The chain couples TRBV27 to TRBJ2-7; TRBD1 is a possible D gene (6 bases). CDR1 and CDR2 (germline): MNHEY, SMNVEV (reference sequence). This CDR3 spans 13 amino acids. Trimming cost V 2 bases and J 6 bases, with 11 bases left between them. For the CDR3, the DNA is TGTGCCAGCAGTTTAGATACAGGGTCCGAGCAGTACTTC. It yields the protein CASSLDTGSEQYF.

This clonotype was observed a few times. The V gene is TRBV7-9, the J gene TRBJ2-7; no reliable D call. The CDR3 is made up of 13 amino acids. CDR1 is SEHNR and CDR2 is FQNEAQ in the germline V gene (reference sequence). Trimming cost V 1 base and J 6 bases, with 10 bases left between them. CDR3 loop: CASSLDPGREQYF. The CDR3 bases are TGTGCCAGCAGCTTAGACCCAGGACGCGAGCAGTACTTC. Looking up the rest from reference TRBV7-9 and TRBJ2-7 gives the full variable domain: DTGVSQNPRHKITKRGQNVTFRCDPISEHNRLYWYRQTLGQGPEFLTYFQNEAQLEKSRLLSDRFSAERPKGSFSTLEIQRTEQGDSAMYLCASSLDPGREQYFGPGTRLTVT.

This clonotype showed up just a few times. CDR3 DNA: TGTGCCAGCAGCTTCTCCCGACAGGATGAAGCTTTCTTT. Protein: CASSFSRQDEAFF. The chain links TRBV7-9 to TRBJ1-1, with TRBD1 as a possible D gene (6 bases). Germline CDR1 reads SEHNR; CDR2 reads FQNEAQ (reference sequence). The germline V and J ends were trimmed by 3 bases and 7 bases, with 12 bases remaining between them. The CDR3 spans 13 residues. Full variable domain (missing parts from reference TRBV7-9 and TRBJ1-1): DTGVSQNPRHKITKRGQNVTFRCDPISEHNRLYWYRQTLGQGPEFLTYFQNEAQLEKSRLLSDRFSAERPKGSFSTLEIQRTEQGDSAMYLCASSFSRQDEAFFGQGTRLTVV.